This TCR beta chain was retrieved from a study of technical replicates of blood from a handful of donors (dated by TCRdb to the late 2010s). In the case of this clone: Its antigen remains undetermined. No per-base quality is available; no much larger clone lies one base away.

Trimmed from V: 1 base; trimmed from J: 2 bases; junction bases lacking a gene match: 4. In the germline V gene, CDR1 corresponds to KGHSH and CDR2 to LQKENI. The CDR3, from cysteine to phenylalanine, totals 17 residues. The only DNA kept is the CDR3, 51 bases in frame from the first base. The receptor library was made with the immunoSEQ multiplex PCR assay. TCRdb provides this immuneACCESS table in a form limited to in-frame rearrangements. Some clones are lacking; in checked studies, under half of them reflect an unresolved V gene, and why the rest are absent is not known. The sample table records around 57,000 clones; almost 97% of these occur just once. Of the sample, approximately 0.21% falls within the top ten clones.

This sequence uses TRBV18 and TRBJ2-6; 8 junctional bases match TRBD1. The material sequenced was T cells isolated from PBMCs. This clonotype was sampled from a human donor in good health. The CDR3 protein: CASSPLGQGAGANVLTF. The DNA sequence reads TGTGCCAGCTCACCACTCGGACAGGGCGCTGGGGCCAACGTCCTGACTTTC.